The sequence of this T cell receptor (beta chain) was determined in a study of blood T cell repertoires in COVID-19. Study-level background: In each case, the material was cDNA or gDNA derived from T cells, B-cell-depleted T cells, or PBMCs.

This clone came up once. Clones were read by immunoSEQ multiplex PCR, and TCRdb kept only the in-frame ones, dropping some. The table lists 26,000 or so clones, around 92% of them singletons. This TCR was recovered from a human donor in a cohort sampled during active COVID-19. Source material: peripheral blood.

The CDR3 DNA is TGCGCCAGCAGCAGCGTGACAGGGGTCACTGAAGCTTTCTTT. This encodes CASSSVTGVTEAFF. This chain connects TRBV5-1 to TRBJ1-1; 8 bases map to TRBD1. CDR3 size: 14 residues. V dropped 4 bases and J dropped 4; count of bases not matched to a gene: 6. The germline V gene encodes CDR1 SGHRS and CDR2 YFSETQ.